This T cell receptor beta chain stems from a study of HIV-infected patients and healthy controls. The repertoire came from unfractionated whole blood and reflected all unsorted peripheral T cells. Per germline, CDR1 DFQATT and CDR2 SNEGSKA (reference sequence). The V and J ends lost 1 base and 8 bases respectively, with 18 bases between them. The CDR3 consists of 15 residues. This clonotype occurred many times. Alpha and beta constant-region primers primed reverse transcription of 400 to 500 ng RNA. Each of the alpha and beta chains got its own library through chain-specific third strand synthesis with indices. Using its own MiXCR run on the 5' RACE reads, TCRdb lists one record per CDR3 protein. The sample has under 20,000 distinct CDR3 sequences; over 9.5% are singletons.

Sequences were obtained from blood. V gene TRBV20-1 combines with J gene TRBJ2-1; possible D gene TRBD2, 6 bases. This clonotype was obtained from an adult in good health. In DNA form, the CDR3 reads TGCAGTGCTAGAGGATTAGCGGTCCCTAGTGATGAGCAGTTCTTC. Amino acids: CSARGLAVPSDEQFF.